This TCR beta chain was sequenced for a study of T cell responses to AZD1222 COVID-19 vaccine. Overall study results and limits: Dominant at 160-218 and 743-854, vaccine-associated CD4 TCRs also spanned spike. It should be noted that donors were predominantly white British and more often female, and clonal diversity was possibly underestimated. Repertoire samples came only from after the peak T cell response.

Libraries were prepared by immunoSEQ multiplex PCR; TCRdb keeps only in-frame clonotypes and omits some of them. Found here are roughly 270,000 clones, roughly 93% of them singletons; the top ten hold around 0.57%. Worth noting for this clone: The antigen remains undetermined.

Trimming removed 8 bases from V and 3 bases from J, with 13 bases in between. Germline loops: CDR1 LNHDA, CDR2 SQIVND (reference sequence). The CDR3 extends over 13 amino acids. The clonotype originates from an adult who received the AZD1222 COVID-19 vaccine. The rearrangement joins TRBV19 to TRBJ1-1, with D maybe TRBD1 (5 bases). Material: peripheral blood, obtained 28 days after the second AZD1222 dose. The CDR3 region is CASGDDSHTEAFF. The CDR3 DNA follows: TGTGCCAGTGGGGACGACAGTCACACTGAAGCTTTCTTT.